This entry is about one TCR beta chain. At one end the junction does not follow the germline gene, possibly because of a read error. Total RNA, at least 6 micrograms per sample, was extracted from PBMCs. Using a J-beta primer mix together with a sample-barcoded 5' primer, a second PCR was run for roughly 7 to 12 cycles. TCRdb reprocessed the 5' RACE reads via MiXCR and lists one record per CDR3 protein. The repertoire consists of roughly 1.9 million distinct CDR3 sequences, with around 40% occurring once and the leading ten covering more than 20%. The sample belongs to a study of blood T cells in healthy people across ages. Material: blood. This receptor was identified in a human donor in good health.

CDR3 in amino acids: CASSRLGEDQLQHF. CDR3 coding DNA: TGTGCCAGCAGCCGCTTGGGGGAGGATCAGCTCCAGCATTTT. The chain recombines TRBV3-1 with TRBJ1-5; D possibly corresponds to TRBD1 (5 bases). CDR1 is LGHDT, CDR2 YNNKEL, per germline (reference sequence). The CDR3 has 14 amino acids.